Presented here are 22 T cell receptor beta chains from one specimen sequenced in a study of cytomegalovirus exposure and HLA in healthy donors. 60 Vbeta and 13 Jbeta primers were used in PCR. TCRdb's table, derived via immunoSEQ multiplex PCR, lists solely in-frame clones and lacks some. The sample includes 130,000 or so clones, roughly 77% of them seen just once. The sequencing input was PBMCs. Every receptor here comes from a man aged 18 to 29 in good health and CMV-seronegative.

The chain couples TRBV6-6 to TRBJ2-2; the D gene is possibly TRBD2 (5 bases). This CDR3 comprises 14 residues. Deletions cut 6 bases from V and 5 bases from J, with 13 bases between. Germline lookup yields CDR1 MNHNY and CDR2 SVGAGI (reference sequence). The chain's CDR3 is CASSPTRGTGELFF. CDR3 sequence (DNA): TGTGCCAGCAGCCCAACTCGGGGTACCGGGGAGCTGTTTTTT.

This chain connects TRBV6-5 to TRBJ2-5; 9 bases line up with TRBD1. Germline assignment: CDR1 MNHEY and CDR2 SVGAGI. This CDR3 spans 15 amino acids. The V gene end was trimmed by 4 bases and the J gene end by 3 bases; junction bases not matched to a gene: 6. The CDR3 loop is CASSSGQGQEETQYF. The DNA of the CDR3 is TGTGCCAGCAGTTCCGGACAGGGGCAAGAAGAGACCCAGTACTTC.

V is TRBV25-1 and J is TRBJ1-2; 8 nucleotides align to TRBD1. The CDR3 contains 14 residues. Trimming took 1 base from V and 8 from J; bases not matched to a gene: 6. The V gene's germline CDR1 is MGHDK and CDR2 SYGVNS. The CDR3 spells CASSESDRVIGYTF. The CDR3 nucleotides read TGTGCCAGCAGTGAATCGGACAGGGTTATAGGCTACACCTTC.

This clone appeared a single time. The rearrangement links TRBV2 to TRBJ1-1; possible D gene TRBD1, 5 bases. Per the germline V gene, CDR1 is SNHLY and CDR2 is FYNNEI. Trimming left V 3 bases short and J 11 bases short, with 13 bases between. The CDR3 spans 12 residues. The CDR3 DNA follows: TGTGCCAGCAGTGAGCAGGGTACCTGGGCTTTCTTT. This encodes CASSEQGTWAFF.

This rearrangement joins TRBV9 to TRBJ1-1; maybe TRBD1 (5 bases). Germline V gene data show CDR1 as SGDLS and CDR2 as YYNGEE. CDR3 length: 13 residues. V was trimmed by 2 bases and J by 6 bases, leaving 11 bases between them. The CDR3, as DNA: TGTGCCAGCAGCGTTGCTACAGGCTCTGAAGCTTTCTTT. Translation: CASSVATGSEAFF.

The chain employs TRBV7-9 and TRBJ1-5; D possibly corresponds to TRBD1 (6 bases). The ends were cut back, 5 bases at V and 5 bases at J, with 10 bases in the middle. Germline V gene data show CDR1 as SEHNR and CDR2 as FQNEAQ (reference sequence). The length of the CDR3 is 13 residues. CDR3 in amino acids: CASSQEGDQPQHF. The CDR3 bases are TGTGCCAGCAGCCAAGAGGGGGATCAGCCCCAGCATTTT.

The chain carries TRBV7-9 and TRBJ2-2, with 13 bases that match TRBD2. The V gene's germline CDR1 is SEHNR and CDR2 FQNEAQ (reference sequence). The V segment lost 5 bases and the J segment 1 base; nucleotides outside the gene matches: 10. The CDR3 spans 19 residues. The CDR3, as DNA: TGTGCCAGCAGCCCTCGACTAGCGGGGGGCGCTCAGAACACCGGGGAGCTGTTTTTT. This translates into CASSPRLAGGAQNTGELFF.

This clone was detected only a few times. CDR3 protein: CASRRDRGPNEKLFF. The CDR3 bases are TGTGCCAGCAGGAGGGACAGGGGGCCTAATGAAAAACTGTTTTTT. V gene TRBV2 combines with J gene TRBJ1-4; 12 bases map to TRBD1. The CDR3 sequence is 15 residues long. Germline CDR1 reads SNHLY; CDR2 reads FYNNEI. Trimming removed 6 bases from V and 3 bases from J; junction bases left unmatched: 2. The full variable domain, with the rest looked up from reference TRBV2 and TRBJ1-4, is EPEVTQTPSHQVTQMGQEVILRCVPISNHLYFYWYRQILGQKVEFLVSFYNNEISEKSEIFDDQFSVERPDGSNFTLKIRSTKLEDSAMYFCASRRDRGPNEKLFFGSGTQLSVL.

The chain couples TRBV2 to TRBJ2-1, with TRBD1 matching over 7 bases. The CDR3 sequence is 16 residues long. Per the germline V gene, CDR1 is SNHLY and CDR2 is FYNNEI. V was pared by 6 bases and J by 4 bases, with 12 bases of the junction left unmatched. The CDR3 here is CASRGPTGTSYNEQFF. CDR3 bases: TGTGCCAGCAGGGGCCCGACAGGGACCTCTTACAATGAGCAGTTCTTC.

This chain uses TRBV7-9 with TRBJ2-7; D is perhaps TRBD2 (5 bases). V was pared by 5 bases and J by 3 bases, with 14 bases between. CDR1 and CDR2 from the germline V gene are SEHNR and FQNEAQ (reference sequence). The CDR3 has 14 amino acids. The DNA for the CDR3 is TGTGCCAGCAGCCCCACGGGATTAAGCTACGAGCAGTACTTC. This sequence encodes CASSPTGLSYEQYF.

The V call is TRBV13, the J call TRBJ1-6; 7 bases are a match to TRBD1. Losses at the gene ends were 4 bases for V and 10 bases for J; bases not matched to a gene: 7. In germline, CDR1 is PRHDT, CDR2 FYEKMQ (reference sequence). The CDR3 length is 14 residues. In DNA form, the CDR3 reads TGTGCCAGCAGCTCGACAGGGCTCAAGTCACCCCTCCACTTT. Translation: CASSSTGLKSPLHF.

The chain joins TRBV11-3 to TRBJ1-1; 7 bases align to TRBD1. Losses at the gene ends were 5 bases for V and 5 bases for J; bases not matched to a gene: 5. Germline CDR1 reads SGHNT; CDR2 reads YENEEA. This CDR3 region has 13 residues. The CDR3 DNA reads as TGTGCCAGCAGCCCGCAGGGGGGTACTGAAGCTTTCTTT. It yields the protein CASSPQGGTEAFF.

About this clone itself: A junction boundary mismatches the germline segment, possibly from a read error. The CDR3 bases are TGTGCCAGCGAGCTTAGTAGGGGAATGAACGCTGAAGCTTTCTTT. It encodes CASELSRGMNAEAFF. V gene TRBV11-2 combines with J gene TRBJ1-1; the D gene is possibly TRBD1 (5 bases). Germline V gives CDR1 SGHAT, CDR2 FQNNGV. There are 15 residues in the CDR3.

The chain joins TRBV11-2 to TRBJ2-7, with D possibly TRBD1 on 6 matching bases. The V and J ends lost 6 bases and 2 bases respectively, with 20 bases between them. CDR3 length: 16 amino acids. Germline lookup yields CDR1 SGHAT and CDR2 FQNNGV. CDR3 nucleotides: TGTGCCAGCAGTCCCATAGGAGGCAAGGGGGCCTACGAGCAGTACTTC. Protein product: CASSPIGGKGAYEQYF.

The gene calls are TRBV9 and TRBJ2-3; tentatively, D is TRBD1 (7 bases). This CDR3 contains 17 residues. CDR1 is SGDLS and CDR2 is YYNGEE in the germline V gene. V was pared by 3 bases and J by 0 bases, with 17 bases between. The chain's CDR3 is CASSARQGGPSTDTQYF. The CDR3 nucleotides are TGTGCCAGCAGCGCCCGGCAGGGGGGACCTAGCACAGATACGCAGTATTTT.

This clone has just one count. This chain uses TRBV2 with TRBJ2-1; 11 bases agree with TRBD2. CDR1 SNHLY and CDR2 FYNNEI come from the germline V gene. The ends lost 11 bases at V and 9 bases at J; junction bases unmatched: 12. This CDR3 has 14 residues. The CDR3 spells CAGTGSGGAGEQFF. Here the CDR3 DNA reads TGTGCCGGTACAGGTAGCGGGGGGGCAGGTGAGCAGTTCTTC.

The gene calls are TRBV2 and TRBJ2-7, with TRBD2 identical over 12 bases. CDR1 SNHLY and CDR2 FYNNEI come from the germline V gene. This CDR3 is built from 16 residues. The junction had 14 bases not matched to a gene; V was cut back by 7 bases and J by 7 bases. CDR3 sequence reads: CASTPSRIGLAGEQYF. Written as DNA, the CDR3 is TGTGCCAGCACCCCTTCTCGCATAGGACTAGCGGGGGAGCAGTACTTC.

The CDR3, as DNA: TGTGCCAGCCTCCGAGGTCCCACCACTGAAGCTTTCTTT. It encodes CASLRGPTTEAFF. The gene calls are TRBV7-2 and TRBJ1-1; the D is unclear. The CDR3 has 13 residues. Trimming pared 8 bases from V and 4 bases from J, leaving 14 bases between. Germline CDR1 reads SGHTA; CDR2 reads FQGNSA.

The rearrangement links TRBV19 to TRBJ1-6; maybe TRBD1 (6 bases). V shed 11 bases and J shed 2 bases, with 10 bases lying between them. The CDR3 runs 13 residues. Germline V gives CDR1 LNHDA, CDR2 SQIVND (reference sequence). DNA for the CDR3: TGTGCCGTCCGGGACACCTATAATTCACCCCTCCACTTT. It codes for CAVRDTYNSPLHF.

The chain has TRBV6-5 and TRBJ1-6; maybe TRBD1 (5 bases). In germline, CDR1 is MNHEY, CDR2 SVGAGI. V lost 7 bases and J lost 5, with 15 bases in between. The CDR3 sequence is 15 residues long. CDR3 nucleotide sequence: TGTGCCAGCAAATTCAGGGCTTTCGATAATTCACCCCTCCACTTT. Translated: CASKFRAFDNSPLHF.

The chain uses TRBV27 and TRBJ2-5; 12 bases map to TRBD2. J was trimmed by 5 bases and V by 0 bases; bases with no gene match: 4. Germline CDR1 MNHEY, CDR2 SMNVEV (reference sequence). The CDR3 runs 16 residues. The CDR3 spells CASSLSLAGGRETQYF. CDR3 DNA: TGTGCCAGCAGTTTATCCCTAGCGGGGGGGAGGGAGACCCAGTACTTC.

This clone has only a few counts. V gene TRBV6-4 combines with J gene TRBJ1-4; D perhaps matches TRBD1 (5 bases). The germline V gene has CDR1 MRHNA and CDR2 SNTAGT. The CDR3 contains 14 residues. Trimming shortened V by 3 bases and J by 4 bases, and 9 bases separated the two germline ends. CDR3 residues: CASSDGRDNEKLFF. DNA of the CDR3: TGTGCCAGCAGTGATGGCAGGGATAATGAAAAACTGTTTTTT.